This T cell receptor beta chain was sequenced in a study of control samples from healthy donors and cancer patients. Here immunoSEQ multiplex PCR was the method, and the copy in TCRdb shows in-frame clones only, minus some. The sample yields 150,000 to 200,000 clones, almost 90% seen once. CDR3 length: 13 residues. J was trimmed by 6 bases and V by 2 bases; bases with no gene match: 3. CDR1 is SGHAT, CDR2 FQDESV, per germline (reference sequence). The TCR comes from a woman in her 50s in good health. The rearrangement uses TRBV11-1 and TRBJ1-1; 7 bases fit TRBD1. Sequencing input: blood. The CDR3 loop reads CASSLQQGAEAFF. The DNA of the CDR3 is TGTGCCAGCAGCTTACAGCAGGGGGCTGAAGCTTTCTTT.